This T cell receptor (beta chain) was obtained from a study of T cell repertoires in cytomegalovirus infection. TCRdb recomputed calls from the reads with MiXCR, one row per CDR3 protein. The table shows about 97,000 distinct CDR3 sequences, with 16% occurring only once. The table lists this clonotype with many counts. The CDR3 has 14 amino acids. Per germline, CDR1 SGHTA and CDR2 FQGNSA. V trimming: 5 bases; J trimming: 10 bases; junction bases outside the gene matches: 11. V is TRBV7-2 and J is TRBJ1-2, with TRBD1 matching 9 bases. The sequencing input was PBMCs. The TCR was taken from a human donor in good health (CMV status not recorded). Some clones in this sample may be carry-over from other donors' samples. The CDR3 here is CASSLETGGVAYTF. DNA of the CDR3: TGTGCCAGCAGCCTCGAAACAGGGGGCGTCGCCTACACCTTC.